The present T cell receptor (beta chain) was sequenced within a study of CD8 T cells in Susac syndrome. Notes on the study in general: As acknowledged by the study, its TCR sequencing and HLA analysis included a relatively small number of individuals.

With regard to this clonotype: Its specificity is unknown.

Random hexamers primed reverse transcription of roughly 0.5 to 1 ug RNA. An immunoSEQ multiplex PCR amplified TCR beta CDR3 over 54 Vbeta and 13 Jbeta. TCRdb used MiXCR to reprocess the immunoSEQ multiplex PCR reads, holding one entry per CDR3 protein. The data contain a few hundred thousand distinct CDR3 sequences, approximately 95% of them singletons. Germline V lookup: CDR1 SGHAT, CDR2 FQNNGV. V shed 2 bases and J shed 1 base, with 13 bases lying between them. The CDR3 contains 16 residues. Sequencing of TCR beta covered CD8+ and CD4+ T cells obtained from blood. CD8+ and CD4+ T cells were negatively isolated; TEMRA cells were FACS-enriched.

The material sequenced was CD4+ T cells from PBMCs. The receptor's source is a human donor with multiple sclerosis. The chain is built from TRBV11-2 and TRBJ2-3; D gene ambiguous. The CDR3 region is CASSLSLTAGTDTQYF. CDR3 coding DNA: TGTGCCAGCAGCTTAAGTCTTACAGCCGGCACAGATACGCAGTATTTT.